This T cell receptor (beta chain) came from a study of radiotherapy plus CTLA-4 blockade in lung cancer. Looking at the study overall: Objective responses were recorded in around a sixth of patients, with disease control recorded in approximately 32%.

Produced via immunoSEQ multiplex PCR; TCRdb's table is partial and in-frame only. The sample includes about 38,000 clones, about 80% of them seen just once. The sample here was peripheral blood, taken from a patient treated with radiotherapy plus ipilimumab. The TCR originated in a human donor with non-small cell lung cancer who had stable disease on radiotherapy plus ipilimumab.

The CDR3 reads CASSLEGQFNQPQHF. The CDR3, as DNA: TGTGCCAGCAGCTTGGAGGGGCAATTCAATCAGCCCCAGCATTTT. The chain couples TRBV5-8 to TRBJ1-5; perhaps TRBD1 as D (5 bases). The CDR3 extends over 15 amino acids. Trimming took 0 bases from V and 3 from J, leaving 10 bases between them. The germline CDR1 and CDR2 sequences are SGHTS and YDEGEE. The whole variable domain, remainder taken from reference TRBV5-8 and TRBJ1-5, is EAGVTQSPTHLIKTRGQQATLRCSPISGHTSVYWYQQALGLGLQFLLWYDEGEERNRGNFPPRFSGRQFPNYSSELNVNALELEDSALYLCASSLEGQFNQPQHFGDGTRLSIL.